The 16 T cell receptor beta chains given below trace back to one sample, sequenced in a study of blood T cell repertoires in COVID-19. Method: immunoSEQ multiplex PCR; TCRdb's copy keeps in-frame clones and lacks some. The repertoire consists of about 220,000 clones, with more than 65% occurring once and the leading ten covering 3% to 4%. Sequenced sample: peripheral blood. The receptors were sampled from a woman of 80 years or more with acute or convalescent COVID-19.

The chain recombines TRBV6-5 with TRBJ1-5; no firm D call. The V and J ends lost 6 bases and 1 base respectively, with 10 bases between them. The CDR3 sequence is 14 residues long. Germline V gives CDR1 MNHEY, CDR2 SVGAGI. The CDR3, as DNA: TGTGCCAGCAGCCAAGACGGGAGCAATCAGCCCCAGCATTTT. This sequence encodes CASSQDGSNQPQHF.

The chain uses TRBV3-1 (or the pseudogene TRBV3-2) and TRBJ1-1; maybe TRBD1 (5 bases). This CDR3 region has 15 residues. Germline CDR1 and CDR2: LGHDT and YNNKEL (reference sequence). Trimming removed 3 bases from V and 4 bases from J, with 15 bases in between. CDR3 sequence: CASSQGLDVRTEAFF. CDR3 coding DNA: TGTGCCAGCAGCCAGGGACTGGATGTTCGCACTGAAGCTTTCTTT.

This clone is a singleton in its sample. The chain combines TRBV3-1 (or the pseudogene TRBV3-2) with TRBJ2-1; 11 nucleotides align to TRBD2. The CDR3 spans 17 residues. With 2 bases clipped from V and 3 bases from J, the junction kept 6 bases outside the gene matches. Germline V gene data show CDR1 as LGHDT and CDR2 as YNNKEL (reference sequence). CDR3: CASSQFTSGGVYNEQFF. CDR3 nucleotide sequence: TGTGCCAGCAGCCAATTCACTAGCGGGGGTGTCTACAATGAGCAGTTCTTC.

Written as DNA, the CDR3 is TGTGCCAGCAGCCCAAACCACGGGGAAGCAGCTGGAAACACCATATATTTT. This gives the protein CASSPNHGEAAGNTIYF. The chain uses TRBV5-7 and TRBJ1-3; no clear D gene. TRBV5-7 is an ORF for which the function is uncertain. The CDR3 runs 17 residues. Trimming took off 4 bases at V and 2 bases at J, with 19 bases between the two ends.

The chain employs TRBV6-2 or TRBV6-3 and TRBJ1-5; tentative D call: TRBD1 (5 bases). V was cut by 5 bases and J by 2 bases, with 19 bases left in between. Germline V lookup: CDR1 MNHEY, CDR2 SVGEGT. This CDR3 region has 17 residues. In DNA form, the CDR3 reads TGTGCCAGCAGTATAGGGACTCTCGGGTGGGGCAATCAGCCCCAGCATTTT. This sequence encodes CASSIGTLGWGNQPQHF.

J is TRBJ2-7 and V is TRBV7-2; 7 bases align to TRBD2. This CDR3 spans 15 amino acids. The ends lost 2 bases at V and 0 bases at J; junction bases unmatched: 4. Germline values: CDR1 SGHTA, CDR2 FQGNSA. The CDR3 DNA reads TGTGCCAGCAGCTTAAACGGGGGGACCTCCTACGAGCAGTACTTC. It encodes CASSLNGGTSYEQYF.

The rearrangement links TRBV11-2 to TRBJ1-3; the D is unclear. Germline-derived CDR1 and CDR2 are SGHAT and FQNNGV. V was shortened by 5 bases and J by 3 bases, with 11 bases between the two germline ends. The CDR3 consists of 14 residues. The CDR3 DNA reads as TGTGCCAGCAGCCCAACCGGGATTGGAAACACCATATATTTT. It translates to CASSPTGIGNTIYF.

The chain couples TRBV7-9 to TRBJ2-5; 7 nucleotides agree with TRBD2. The CDR3 runs 13 residues. V gave up 10 bases and J gave up 2 bases; unmatched junction bases: 7. Germline V CDR1 and CDR2: SEHNR, FQNEAQ (reference sequence). The CDR3 spells CATIASGQETQYF. The CDR3 coding sequence is TGTGCCACAATCGCTAGCGGTCAAGAGACCCAGTACTTC. Full variable domain (outside the CDR3, taken from reference TRBV7-9 and TRBJ2-5): DTGVSQNPRHKITKRGQNVTFRCDPISEHNRLYWYRQTLGQGPEFLTYFQNEAQLEKSRLLSDRFSAERPKGSFSTLEIQRTEQGDSAMYLCATIASGQETQYFGPGTRLLVL.

The rearrangement joins TRBV29-1 to TRBJ2-2; 8 bases fit TRBD2. This CDR3 has 13 residues. Unmatched junction bases numbered 5, after V lost 4 bases and J lost 7 bases. Per the germline V gene, CDR1 is SQVTM and CDR2 is ANQGSEA. Here the CDR3 DNA reads TGCAGCGTTGGAGGGACTAGAGTCGGGGAGCTGTTTTTT. Translated, it gives CSVGGTRVGELFF.

This chain connects TRBV30 to TRBJ1-6; D unresolved. There are 17 residues in the CDR3. Germline lookup yields CDR1 GTSNPN and CDR2 SVGIG (reference sequence). The germline V and J ends were trimmed by 5 bases and 0 bases, with 17 bases remaining between them. The CDR3 loop reads CAWSAGLLSSYNSPLHF. CDR3 nucleotides: TGTGCCTGGTCTGCGGGCCTCTTGAGCTCCTATAATTCACCCCTCCACTTT.

The chain combines TRBV5-1 with TRBJ2-7; perhaps TRBD2 as D (6 bases). V lost 1 base and J 0 bases, leaving 11 bases between the germline ends. Germline V CDR1 and CDR2: SGHRS, YFSETQ. The CDR3 totals 15 residues. The CDR3 loop is CASSLFGLSSYEQYF. For the CDR3, the DNA is TGCGCCAGCAGCTTGTTCGGACTAAGCTCCTACGAGCAGTACTTC.

The rearrangement links TRBV9 to TRBJ1-3; D gene uncertain. The CDR3 has 17 amino acids. From germline, CDR1 is SGDLS and CDR2 YYNGEE. V was clipped by 0 bases and J by 2 bases, with 15 bases between them. CDR3 residues: CASSVGASPFPGNTIYF. The CDR3 DNA reads TGTGCCAGCAGCGTAGGGGCCAGCCCCTTCCCTGGAAACACCATATATTTT.

The CDR3 sequence is CASSQEMGGSSSNQPQHF. The CDR3 nucleotides read TGTGCCAGCAGCCAAGAGATGGGAGGGTCTAGTAGCAATCAGCCCCAGCATTTT. This chain joins TRBV3-1 (or the pseudogene TRBV3-2) and TRBJ1-5; D ambiguous. The ends were cut back, 0 bases at V and 0 bases at J, with 15 bases in the middle. The CDR3 spans 18 residues. The V gene's germline CDR1 is LGHDT and CDR2 YNNKEL (reference sequence).

The V call is TRBV29-1, the J call TRBJ2-1; perhaps TRBD2 as D (5 bases). Germline V gene sequence: CDR1 SQVTM, CDR2 ANQGSEA. CDR3 length: 13 amino acids. The ends were cut back, 7 bases at V and 2 bases at J, with 12 bases in the middle. CDR3 in amino acids: CSAERRAYNEQFF. CDR3 sequence (DNA): TGCAGCGCCGAGCGGCGAGCCTACAATGAGCAGTTCTTC.

The chain joins TRBV2 to TRBJ1-6; D is unclear. The CDR3 is 16 amino acids. Germline V CDR1 and CDR2: SNHLY, FYNNEI. Deletions cut 1 base from V and 0 bases from J, with 7 bases between. The DNA of the CDR3 is TGTGCCAGCAGTGAAGGGCAGGACTCCTATAATTCACCCCTCCACTTT. Translated, it gives CASSEGQDSYNSPLHF.

The chain carries TRBV3-1 (or the pseudogene TRBV3-2) and TRBJ1-3; D gene uncertain. The ends were cut back, 1 base at V and 2 bases at J, with 9 bases in the middle. The CDR3 spans 15 residues. Germline CDR1 and CDR2: LGHDT and YNNKEL (reference sequence). The CDR3 DNA is TGTGCCAGCAGCCAAGGTACGGAGGCTGGAAACACCATATATTTT. Residues: CASSQGTEAGNTIYF.